This TCR beta chain was observed in a study of T cells in Graves' hyperthyroidism and ophthalmopathy. Broader study findings: Blood also held most thyroid clonotypes expanded beyond 0.001.

A word on this clonotype: As yet, its antigen is unknown.

The authors obtained PBMCs from 10 ml of fresh peripheral blood. V was pared by 4 bases and J by 3 bases, with 5 bases between. Germline CDR1 SGHRS, CDR2 YFSETQ. This CDR3 contains 11 residues. RNA transcripts served as the template for amplifying TCR beta CDR3 regions. The HTBI primer set served for first-round RT-PCR of the TCR CDR3. TCRdb reanalysed the multiplex PCR reads using MiXCR and keeps one entry per CDR3 protein. The table lists about 530,000 distinct CDR3 sequences, 15% to 20% of them singletons. This chain joins TRBV5-1 and TRBJ2-7; D is ambiguous. The source of this sequence is a woman between 18 and 29 years old with Graves' ophthalmopathy. Sequencing was performed on blood. CDR3 coding DNA: TGCGCCAGCAGCAACAACTACGAGCAGTACTTC. It is translated as CASSNNYEQYF.